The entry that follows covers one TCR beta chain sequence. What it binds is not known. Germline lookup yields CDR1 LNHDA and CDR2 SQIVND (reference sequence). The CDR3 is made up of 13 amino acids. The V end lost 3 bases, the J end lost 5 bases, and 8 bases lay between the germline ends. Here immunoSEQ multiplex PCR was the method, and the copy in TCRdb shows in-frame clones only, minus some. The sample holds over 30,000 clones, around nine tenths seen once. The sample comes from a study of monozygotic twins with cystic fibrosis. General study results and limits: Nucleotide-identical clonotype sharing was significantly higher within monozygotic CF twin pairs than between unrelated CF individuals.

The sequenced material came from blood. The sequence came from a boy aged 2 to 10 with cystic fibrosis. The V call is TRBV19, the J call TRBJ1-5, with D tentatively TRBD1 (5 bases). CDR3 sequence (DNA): TGTGCCAGTAGTATGGAGGGACATCAGCCCCAGCATTTT. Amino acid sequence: CASSMEGHQPQHF.